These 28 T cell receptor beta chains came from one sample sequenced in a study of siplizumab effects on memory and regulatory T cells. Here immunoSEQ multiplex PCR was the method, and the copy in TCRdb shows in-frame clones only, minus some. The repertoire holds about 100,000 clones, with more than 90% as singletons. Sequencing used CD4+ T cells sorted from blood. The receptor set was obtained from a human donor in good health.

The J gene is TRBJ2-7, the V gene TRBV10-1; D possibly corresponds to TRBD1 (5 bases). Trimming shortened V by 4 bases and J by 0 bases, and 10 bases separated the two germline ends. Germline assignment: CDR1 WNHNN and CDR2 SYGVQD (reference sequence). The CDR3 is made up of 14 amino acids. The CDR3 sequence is CASSGQSNSYEQYF. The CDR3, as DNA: TGCGCCAGCAGTGGACAGTCGAACTCCTACGAGCAGTACTTC.

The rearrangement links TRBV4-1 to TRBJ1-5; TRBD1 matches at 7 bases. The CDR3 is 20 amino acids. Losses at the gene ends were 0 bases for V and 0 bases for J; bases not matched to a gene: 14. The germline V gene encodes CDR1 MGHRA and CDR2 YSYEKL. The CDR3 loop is CASSQDVEGAFLRSNQPQHF. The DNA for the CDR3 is TGCGCCAGCAGCCAAGATGTCGAGGGGGCGTTCCTCCGTAGCAATCAGCCCCAGCATTTT.

This CDR3 is CASRDQGHTEAFF. The CDR3 coding sequence is TGCGCCAGCAGAGACCAGGGGCACACTGAAGCTTTCTTT. The genes are TRBV5-1 and TRBJ1-1, with a tentative D call TRBD1 (6 bases). The CDR3 is 13 amino acids. Germline V lookup: CDR1 SGHRS, CDR2 YFSETQ. V was pared by 5 bases and J by 3 bases, with 11 bases between.

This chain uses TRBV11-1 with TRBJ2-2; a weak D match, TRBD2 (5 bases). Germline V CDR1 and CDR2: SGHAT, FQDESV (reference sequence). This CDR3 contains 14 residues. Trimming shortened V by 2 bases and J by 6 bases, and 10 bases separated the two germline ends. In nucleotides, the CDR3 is TGTGCCAGCAGCTTACTCGGGATCGCCGGGGAGCTGTTTTTT. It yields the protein CASSLLGIAGELFF.

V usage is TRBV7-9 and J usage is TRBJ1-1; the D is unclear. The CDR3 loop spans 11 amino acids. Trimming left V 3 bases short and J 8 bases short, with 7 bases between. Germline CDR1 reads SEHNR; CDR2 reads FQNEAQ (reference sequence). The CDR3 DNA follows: TGTGCCAGCAGCTTTTCTCAGGAAGCTTTCTTT. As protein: CASSFSQEAFF.

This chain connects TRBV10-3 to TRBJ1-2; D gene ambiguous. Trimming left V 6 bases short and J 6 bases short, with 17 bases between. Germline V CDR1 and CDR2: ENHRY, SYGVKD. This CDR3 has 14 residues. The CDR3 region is CAISERDVGDGYTF. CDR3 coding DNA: TGTGCCATCAGCGAAAGGGATGTCGGAGATGGCTACACCTTC.

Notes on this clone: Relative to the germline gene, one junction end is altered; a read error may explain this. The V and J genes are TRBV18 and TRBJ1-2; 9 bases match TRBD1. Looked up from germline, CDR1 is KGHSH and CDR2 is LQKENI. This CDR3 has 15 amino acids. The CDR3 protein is CASSPPGQGNYGYTF. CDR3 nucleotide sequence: TGTGCCAGCTCGCCACCGGGACAGGGAAACTATGGCTACACCTTC.

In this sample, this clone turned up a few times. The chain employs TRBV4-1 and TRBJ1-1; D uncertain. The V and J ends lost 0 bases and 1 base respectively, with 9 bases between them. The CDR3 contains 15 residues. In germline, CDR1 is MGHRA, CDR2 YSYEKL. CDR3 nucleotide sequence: TGCGCCAGCAGCCAAGAGGTAGGGCGGAACACTGAAGCTTTCTTT. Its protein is CASSQEVGRNTEAFF.

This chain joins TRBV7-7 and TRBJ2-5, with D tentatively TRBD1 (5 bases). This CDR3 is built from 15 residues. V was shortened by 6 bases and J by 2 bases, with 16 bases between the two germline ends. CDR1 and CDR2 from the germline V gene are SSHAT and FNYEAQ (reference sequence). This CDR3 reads CASRAEGAPQETQYF. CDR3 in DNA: TGTGCCAGCAGAGCCGAAGGGGCACCTCAAGAGACCCAGTACTTC. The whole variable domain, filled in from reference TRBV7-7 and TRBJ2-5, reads GAGVSQSPRYKVTKRGQDVTLRCDPISSHATLYWYQQALGQGPEFLTYFNYEAQPDKSGLPSDRFSAERPEGSISTLTIQRTEQRDSAMYRCASRAEGAPQETQYFGPGTRLLVL.

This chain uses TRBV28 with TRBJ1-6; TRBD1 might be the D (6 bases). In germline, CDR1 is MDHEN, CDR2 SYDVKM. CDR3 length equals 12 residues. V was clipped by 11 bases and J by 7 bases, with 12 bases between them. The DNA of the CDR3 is TGTGCCGTTCGGACAGTCAATTCACCCCTCCACTTT. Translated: CAVRTVNSPLHF.

The CDR3 bases are TGTGCCAGCAGTGAAGCAGACAGGGCTAACACCATATATTTT. This translates into CASSEADRANTIYF. This chain uses TRBV6-1 with TRBJ1-3, with 7 bases that match TRBD1. Germline CDR1 and CDR2: MNHNS and SASEGT. The length of the CDR3 is 14 residues. The trim removed 0 bases at V and 7 bases at J, leaving 3 bases unmatched.

The CDR3 DNA is TGTGCCAGCAGCTTACAGCAGGGTTGGGCAGATACGCAGTATTTT. It specifies CASSLQQGWADTQYF. The V and J genes are TRBV5-5 and TRBJ2-3; possibly TRBD1 for D (5 bases). This CDR3 is 15 amino acids long. Looked up from germline, CDR1 is SGHKS and CDR2 is YYEKEE (reference sequence). V shed 2 bases and J shed 4 bases, with 14 bases lying between them.

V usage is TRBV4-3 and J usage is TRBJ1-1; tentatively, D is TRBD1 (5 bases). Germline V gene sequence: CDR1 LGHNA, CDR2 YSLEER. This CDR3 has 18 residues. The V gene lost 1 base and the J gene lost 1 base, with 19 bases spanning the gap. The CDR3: CASSQGYFGSGANTEAFF. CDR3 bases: TGCGCCAGCAGCCAAGGTTATTTCGGGTCTGGGGCGAACACTGAAGCTTTCTTT.

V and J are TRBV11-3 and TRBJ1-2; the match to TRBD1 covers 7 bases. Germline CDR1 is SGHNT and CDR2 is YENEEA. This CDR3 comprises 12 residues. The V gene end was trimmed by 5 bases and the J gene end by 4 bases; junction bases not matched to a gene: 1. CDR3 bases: TGTGCCAGCAGCCGACAGGGCTATGGCTACACCTTC. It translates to CASSRQGYGYTF.

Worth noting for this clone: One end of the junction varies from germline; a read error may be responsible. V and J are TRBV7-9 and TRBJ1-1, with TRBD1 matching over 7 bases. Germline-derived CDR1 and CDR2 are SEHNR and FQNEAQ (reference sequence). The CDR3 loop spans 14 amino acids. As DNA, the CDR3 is TGTGCCAGCAGCTTTCGTACGACAGGGCCGGAAGGTTTCTTT. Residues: CASSFRTTGPEGFF.

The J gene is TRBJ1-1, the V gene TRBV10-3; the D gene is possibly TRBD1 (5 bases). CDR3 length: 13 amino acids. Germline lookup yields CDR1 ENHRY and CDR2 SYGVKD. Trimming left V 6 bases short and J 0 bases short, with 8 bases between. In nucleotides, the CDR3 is TGTGCCATCAGACAGGATATGAACACTGAAGCTTTCTTT. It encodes CAIRQDMNTEAFF.

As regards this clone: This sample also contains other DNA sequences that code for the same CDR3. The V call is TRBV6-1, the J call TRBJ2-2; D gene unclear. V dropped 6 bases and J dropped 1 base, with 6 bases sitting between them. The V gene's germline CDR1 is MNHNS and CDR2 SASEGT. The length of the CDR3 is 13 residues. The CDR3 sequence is CASRELNTGELFF. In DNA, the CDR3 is TGTGCCAGCAGGGAACTGAACACCGGGGAGCTGTTTTTT.

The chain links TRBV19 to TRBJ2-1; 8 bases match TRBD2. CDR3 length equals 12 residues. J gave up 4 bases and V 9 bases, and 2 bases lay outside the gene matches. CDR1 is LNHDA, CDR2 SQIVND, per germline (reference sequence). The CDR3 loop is CASPGGYNEQFF. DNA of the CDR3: TGTGCCAGCCCGGGGGGGTACAATGAGCAGTTCTTC.

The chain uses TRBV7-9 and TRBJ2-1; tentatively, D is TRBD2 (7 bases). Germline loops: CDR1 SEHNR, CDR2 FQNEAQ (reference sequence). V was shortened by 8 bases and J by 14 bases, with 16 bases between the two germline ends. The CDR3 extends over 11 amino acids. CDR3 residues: CASDRRGREFF. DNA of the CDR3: TGTGCCAGCGACCGGAGGGGGAGGGAGTTCTTC.

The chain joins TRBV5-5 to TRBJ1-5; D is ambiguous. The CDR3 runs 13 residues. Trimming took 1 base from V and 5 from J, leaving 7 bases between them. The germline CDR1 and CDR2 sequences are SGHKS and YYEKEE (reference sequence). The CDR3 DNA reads TGTGCCAGCAGCTTGCTTTGGGATCAGCCCCAGCATTTT. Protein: CASSLLWDQPQHF.

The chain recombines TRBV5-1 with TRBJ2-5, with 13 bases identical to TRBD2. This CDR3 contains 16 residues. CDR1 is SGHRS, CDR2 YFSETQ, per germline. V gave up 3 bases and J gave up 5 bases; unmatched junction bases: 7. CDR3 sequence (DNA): TGCGCCAGCAGCTCCGTACTAGCGGGGGGGCCTGAGACCCAGTACTTC. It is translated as CASSSVLAGGPETQYF.

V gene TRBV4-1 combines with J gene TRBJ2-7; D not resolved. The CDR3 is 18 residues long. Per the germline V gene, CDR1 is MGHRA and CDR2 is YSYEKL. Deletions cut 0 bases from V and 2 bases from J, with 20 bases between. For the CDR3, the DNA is TGCGCCAGCAGCCAAGAAATTTTATTTCAGGCCCGTGCCTACGAGCAGTACTTC. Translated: CASSQEILFQARAYEQYF.

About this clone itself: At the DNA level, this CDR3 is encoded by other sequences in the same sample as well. The CDR3 DNA sequence: TGTGCCAGCAGCAAAGTGTCGGGACTGGCGGGGGGTGAGCAGTACTTC. It yields the protein CASSKVSGLAGGEQYF. The chain couples TRBV21-1 to TRBJ2-7; the table calls TRBD2, which could not be checked here. TRBV21-1 is tagged as a pseudogene. CDR3 length equals 16 residues.

Here the CDR3 DNA reads TGCGCCAGCAGCGAAGGACTAGCGGGGGCCCGCGGAGATACGCAGTATTTT. Protein: CASSEGLAGARGDTQYF. This chain links TRBV5-1 with TRBJ2-3; 13 positions agree with TRBD2. V lost 4 bases, J lost 5 bases, and 10 bases stayed unmatched. The CDR3 consists of 17 residues. Germline V CDR1 and CDR2: SGHRS, YFSETQ.

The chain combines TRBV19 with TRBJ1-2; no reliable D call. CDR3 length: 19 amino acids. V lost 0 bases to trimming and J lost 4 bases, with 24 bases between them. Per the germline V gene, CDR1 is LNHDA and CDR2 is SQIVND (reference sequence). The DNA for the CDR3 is TGTGCCAGTAGTATAGATCGCCGGAGCCCAACAGCAGCTCCCTATGGCTACACCTTC. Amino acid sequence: CASSIDRRSPTAAPYGYTF.

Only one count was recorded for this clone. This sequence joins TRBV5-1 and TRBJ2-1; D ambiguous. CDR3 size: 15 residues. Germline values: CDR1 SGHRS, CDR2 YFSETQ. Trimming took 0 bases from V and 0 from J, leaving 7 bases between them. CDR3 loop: CASSLETSSYNEQFF. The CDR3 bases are TGCGCCAGCAGCTTGGAGACCAGCTCCTACAATGAGCAGTTCTTC. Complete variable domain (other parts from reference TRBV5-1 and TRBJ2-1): KAGVTQTPRYLIKTRGQQVTLSCSPISGHRSVSWYQQTPGQGLQFLFEYFSETQRNKGNFPGRFSGRQFSNSRSEMNVSTLELGDSALYLCASSLETSSYNEQFFGPGTRLTVL.

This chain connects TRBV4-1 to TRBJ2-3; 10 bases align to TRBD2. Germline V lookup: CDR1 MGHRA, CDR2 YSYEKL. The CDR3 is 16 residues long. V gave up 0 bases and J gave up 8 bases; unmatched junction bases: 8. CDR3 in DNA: TGCGCCAGCAGCCAAGAGTGGACTAGCGGAGGCCCTACGCAGTATTTT. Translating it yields CASSQEWTSGGPTQYF.

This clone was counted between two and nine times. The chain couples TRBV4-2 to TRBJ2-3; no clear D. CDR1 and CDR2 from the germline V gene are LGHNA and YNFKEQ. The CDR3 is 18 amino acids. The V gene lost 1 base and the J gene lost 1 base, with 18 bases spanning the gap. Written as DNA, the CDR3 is TGTGCCAGCAGCCAAGCGGATTGGAGTGGGGTGGGCACAGATACGCAGTATTTT. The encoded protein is CASSQADWSGVGTDTQYF.